The rows below give T cell receptor beta chains drawn from one sample of a study of cytomegalovirus exposure and HLA in healthy donors. TCRdb keeps only in-frame clones here, not all; method: immunoSEQ multiplex PCR. The table includes some 160,000 clones, 80% to 90% detected once. The sample taken for sequencing was PBMCs. These receptors came from a man aged 25 to 40 in good health and CMV-seropositive. CDR3s include the opening cysteine and the closing phenylalanine or tryptophan. The D gene is left open where the match is weak. Size is omitted from some rows. Given values are once, few, many or a class for expanded clones.

j_call: TRBJ2-7
d_call: TRBD2
v_call: TRBV4-2
clone_size: few
cdr3_aa: CASSQAGSGTYEQYF
cdr3_nt: TGTGCCAGCAGCCAAGCCGGTAGCGGGACCTACGAGCAGTACTTC

j_call: TRBJ2-1
d_call: -
v_call: TRBV9
clone_size: -
cdr3_aa: CASSVAGTAYNEQFF
cdr3_nt: TGTGCCAGCAGCGTAGCCGGGACTGCTTACAATGAGCAGTTCTTC

j_call: TRBJ1-1
d_call: -
v_call: TRBV19
clone_size: -
cdr3_aa: CASSISAPRGEAFF
cdr3_nt: TGTGCCAGTAGTATATCGGCACCCCGAGGGGAAGCTTTCTTT

j_call: TRBJ2-5
d_call: TRBD2
v_call: TRBV5-8
clone_size: once
cdr3_aa: CASSFTSGRLQETQYF
cdr3_nt: TGTGCCAGCAGCTTCACTAGCGGGAGGTTACAAGAGACCCAGTACTTC

j_call: TRBJ2-7
d_call: -
v_call: TRBV5-4
clone_size: -
cdr3_aa: CASSLDLPGEQYF
cdr3_nt: TGTGCCAGCAGCTTGGATCTTCCGGGCGAGCAGTACTTC

j_call: TRBJ2-6
d_call: -
v_call: TRBV29-1
clone_size: -
cdr3_aa: CSVEPGETGANVLTF
cdr3_nt: TGCAGCGTCGAGCCCGGGGAAACTGGGGCCAACGTCCTGACTTTC

j_call: TRBJ2-1
d_call: -
v_call: TRBV7-6
clone_size: -
cdr3_aa: CASSPTGLGLSYNEQFF
cdr3_nt: TGTGCCAGCAGCCCGACAGGACTCGGATTGTCCTACAATGAGCAGTTCTTC

j_call: TRBJ1-2
d_call: -
v_call: TRBV10-3
clone_size: -
cdr3_aa: CAINPNSKSGYTF
cdr3_nt: TGTGCCATCAATCCCAACAGCAAGAGTGGCTACACCTTC

j_call: TRBJ2-1
d_call: TRBD2
v_call: TRBV7-2
clone_size: -
cdr3_aa: CASSRWTSGNNEQFF
cdr3_nt: TGTGCCAGCAGCCGTTGGACTAGCGGGAATAATGAGCAGTTCTTC

j_call: TRBJ2-7
d_call: -
v_call: TRBV13
clone_size: few
cdr3_aa: CASSNSGTLHYEQYF
cdr3_nt: TGTGCCAGCAGTAACTCCGGGACTCTACACTACGAGCAGTACTTC

j_call: TRBJ2-1
d_call: -
v_call: TRBV9
clone_size: -
cdr3_aa: CASSAPDSPNEQFF
cdr3_nt: TGTGCCAGCAGCGCACCGGACAGTCCCAATGAGCAGTTCTTC

j_call: TRBJ1-1
d_call: -
v_call: TRBV18
clone_size: -
cdr3_aa: CASSALSDTEAFF
cdr3_nt: TGTGCCAGCTCAGCCCTTTCGGACACTGAAGCTTTCTTT

j_call: TRBJ2-1
d_call: -
v_call: TRBV2
clone_size: -
cdr3_aa: CASSEGGSGNEQFF
cdr3_nt: TGTGCCAGCAGTGAGGGTGGGAGCGGGAATGAGCAGTTCTTC

j_call: TRBJ1-1
d_call: TRBD1
v_call: TRBV25-1
clone_size: -
cdr3_aa: CASLRTGNTEAFF
cdr3_nt: TGTGCCAGCCTCCGGACAGGGAACACTGAAGCTTTCTTT

j_call: TRBJ2-3
d_call: -
v_call: TRBV6-1
clone_size: -
cdr3_aa: CASREGGSAGDTQYF
cdr3_nt: TGTGCCAGCAGGGAGGGCGGATCCGCGGGTGATACGCAGTATTTT

j_call: TRBJ1-6
d_call: -
v_call: TRBV30
clone_size: -
cdr3_aa: CAWSLDGENSPLHF
cdr3_nt: TGTGCCTGGTCACTGGACGGGGAGAATTCACCCCTCCACTTT

j_call: TRBJ2-2
d_call: -
v_call: TRBV29-1
clone_size: -
cdr3_aa: CSARGSLNTGELFF
cdr3_nt: TGCAGCGCCCGAGGGAGTTTAAACACCGGGGAGCTGTTTTTT

j_call: TRBJ1-6
d_call: TRBD1
v_call: TRBV27
clone_size: -
cdr3_aa: CASSPSDREYNSPLHF
cdr3_nt: TGTGCCAGCAGTCCTAGCGACAGGGAGTATAATTCACCCCTCCACTTT

j_call: TRBJ1-1
d_call: -
v_call: TRBV6-1
clone_size: few
cdr3_aa: CASSPLGAFF
cdr3_nt: TGTGCCAGCAGCCCGCTAGGTGCTTTCTTT

j_call: TRBJ1-1
d_call: -
v_call: TRBV5-5
clone_size: -
cdr3_aa: CASSLTGNTEAFF
cdr3_nt: TGTGCCAGCAGCTTGACTGGGAACACTGAAGCTTTCTTT

j_call: TRBJ2-3
d_call: -
v_call: TRBV4-2
clone_size: -
cdr3_aa: CASSQDWSPSAGADTQYF
cdr3_nt: TGTGCCAGCAGCCAAGATTGGTCCCCTAGCGCCGGGGCCGATACGCAGTATTTT

j_call: TRBJ2-1
d_call: TRBD2
v_call: TRBV18
clone_size: -
cdr3_aa: CASSPRTSGRSGDSYNEQFF
cdr3_nt: TGTGCCAGCTCCCCACGGACTAGCGGGAGGTCGGGAGACTCCTACAATGAGCAGTTCTTC

j_call: TRBJ1-1
d_call: -
v_call: TRBV7-2
clone_size: -
cdr3_aa: CASSLRRQNTEAFF
cdr3_nt: TGTGCCAGCAGCTTACGGCGGCAGAACACTGAAGCTTTCTTT

j_call: TRBJ2-6
d_call: -
v_call: TRBV21-1
clone_size: once
cdr3_aa: CASSKAGVHPSGANVLTF
cdr3_nt: TGTGCCAGCAGCAAAGCGGGCGTACATCCATCTGGGGCCAACGTCCTGACTTTC

j_call: TRBJ2-5
d_call: TRBD2
v_call: TRBV11-3
clone_size: -
cdr3_aa: CASSRGGERHQETQYF
cdr3_nt: TGTGCCAGCAGCCGGGGGGGGGAGCGGCACCAAGAGACCCAGTACTTC

j_call: TRBJ2-6
d_call: TRBD1
v_call: TRBV19
clone_size: -
cdr3_aa: CASSIDRGRITGANVLTF
cdr3_nt: TGTGCCAGTAGTATAGACAGGGGGCGAATAACTGGGGCCAACGTCCTGACTTTC

j_call: TRBJ1-2
d_call: -
v_call: TRBV7-9
clone_size: -
cdr3_aa: CASSSGQIKGYTF
cdr3_nt: TGTGCCAGCAGCTCGGGACAAATTAAAGGCTACACCTTC

j_call: TRBJ1-1
d_call: -
v_call: TRBV30
clone_size: -
cdr3_aa: CAWSVTEFEAFF
cdr3_nt: TGTGCCTGGAGTGTCACAGAGTTTGAAGCTTTCTTT

j_call: TRBJ2-2
d_call: -
v_call: TRBV18
clone_size: -
cdr3_aa: CAIPREPITGELFF
cdr3_nt: TGTGCCATCCCTCGGGAGCCTATCACCGGGGAGCTGTTTTTT

j_call: TRBJ2-6
d_call: -
v_call: TRBV5-1
clone_size: -
cdr3_aa: CASSVWARSPGANVLTF
cdr3_nt: TGCGCCAGCAGCGTGTGGGCGCGTTCCCCTGGGGCCAACGTCCTGACTTTC

j_call: TRBJ2-5
d_call: -
v_call: TRBV25-1
clone_size: -
cdr3_aa: CASRRGLETQYF
cdr3_nt: TGTGCCAGCAGGAGAGGATTGGAGACCCAGTACTTC

j_call: TRBJ2-5
d_call: -
v_call: TRBV11-1
clone_size: -
cdr3_aa: CASSEVQTQYF
cdr3_nt: TGTGCCAGCAGCGAGGTGCAGACCCAGTACTTC

j_call: TRBJ2-7
d_call: TRBD2
v_call: TRBV29-1
clone_size: -
cdr3_aa: CSVEGLAETYEQYF
cdr3_nt: TGCAGCGTTGAAGGACTAGCGGAGACCTACGAGCAGTACTTC

j_call: TRBJ2-5
d_call: TRBD2
v_call: TRBV11-2
clone_size: few
cdr3_aa: CASSHGTSGILETQYF
cdr3_nt: TGCGCCAGCAGCCATGGGACTAGCGGGATCTTGGAGACCCAGTACTTC

j_call: TRBJ2-5
d_call: -
v_call: TRBV28
clone_size: -
cdr3_aa: CASRGGGADQETQYF
cdr3_nt: TGTGCCAGCAGGGGTGGGGGGGCGGACCAAGAGACCCAGTACTTC

j_call: TRBJ1-2
d_call: TRBD1
v_call: TRBV11-3
clone_size: -
cdr3_aa: CASSFVGTGGSGYTF
cdr3_nt: TGTGCCAGCAGCTTTGTTGGGACAGGGGGCAGTGGCTACACCTTC

j_call: TRBJ2-7
d_call: -
v_call: TRBV19
clone_size: -
cdr3_aa: CASSGGLKGYEQYF
cdr3_nt: TGTGCCAGTAGTGGGGGACTTAAGGGCTACGAGCAGTACTTC

j_call: TRBJ1-2
d_call: -
v_call: TRBV7-2
clone_size: -
cdr3_aa: CASSPGNYGYTF
cdr3_nt: TGTGCCAGCAGCCCCGGGAACTATGGCTACACCTTC

j_call: TRBJ2-3
d_call: -
v_call: TRBV29-1
clone_size: once
cdr3_aa: CSVELEPRTDTQYF
cdr3_nt: TGCAGCGTTGAATTAGAACCCCGCACAGATACGCAGTATTTT

j_call: TRBJ2-2
d_call: TRBD1
v_call: TRBV5-1
clone_size: -
cdr3_aa: CASSLVGQANTGELFF
cdr3_nt: TGCGCCAGCAGCTTGGTGGGACAGGCAAACACCGGGGAGCTGTTTTTT

j_call: TRBJ1-5
d_call: -
v_call: TRBV9
clone_size: once
cdr3_aa: CASSPGRAGQPQHF
cdr3_nt: TGTGCCAGCAGCCCAGGGAGGGCAGGGCAGCCCCAGCATTTT

j_call: TRBJ2-1
d_call: -
v_call: TRBV2
clone_size: -
cdr3_aa: CASSEEAVGVSEQFF
cdr3_nt: TGTGCCAGCAGTGAAGAGGCAGTGGGAGTGAGTGAGCAGTTCTTC

j_call: TRBJ2-2
d_call: -
v_call: TRBV7-3
clone_size: -
cdr3_aa: CASSLYASTGELFF
cdr3_nt: TGTGCCAGCAGCTTATACGCCAGCACCGGGGAGCTGTTTTTT

j_call: TRBJ2-1
d_call: TRBD2
v_call: TRBV19
clone_size: once
cdr3_aa: CASRRRTSEFYNEQFF
cdr3_nt: TGTGCCAGTCGGCGTAGGACTAGCGAGTTCTACAATGAGCAGTTCTTC

j_call: TRBJ2-1
d_call: TRBD2
v_call: TRBV11-2
clone_size: -
cdr3_aa: CASSTGLASYNEQFF
cdr3_nt: TGTGCCAGCAGCACGGGACTAGCCTCCTACAATGAGCAGTTCTTC

j_call: TRBJ2-6
d_call: -
v_call: TRBV5-4
clone_size: -
cdr3_aa: CASGPRSSGANVLTF
cdr3_nt: TGTGCCAGCGGTCCGAGGAGCTCTGGGGCCAACGTCCTGACTTTC

j_call: TRBJ2-5
d_call: -
v_call: TRBV7-9
clone_size: -
cdr3_aa: CASSSRGSGGEKETQYF
cdr3_nt: TGTGCCAGCAGCTCCCGGGGTAGCGGAGGGGAAAAAGAGACCCAGTACTTC

j_call: TRBJ1-1
d_call: -
v_call: TRBV20-1
clone_size: -
cdr3_aa: CSATINTEAFF
cdr3_nt: TGCAGTGCTACTATCAACACTGAAGCTTTCTTT

j_call: TRBJ1-2
d_call: -
v_call: TRBV9
clone_size: -
cdr3_aa: CASSVGGTAPNYGYTF
cdr3_nt: TGTGCCAGCAGCGTAGGCGGGACGGCCCCTAACTATGGCTACACCTTC

j_call: TRBJ2-7
d_call: TRBD2
v_call: TRBV4-1
clone_size: -
cdr3_aa: CASSQDPTSGVTYEQYF
cdr3_nt: TGCGCCAGCAGCCAAGATCCAACTAGCGGGGTAACCTACGAGCAGTACTTC

j_call: TRBJ2-1
d_call: -
v_call: TRBV6-6
clone_size: -
cdr3_aa: CASSLGGGPNNEQFF
cdr3_nt: TGTGCCAGCAGTTTAGGGGGTGGGCCAAACAATGAGCAGTTCTTC

j_call: TRBJ2-7
d_call: TRBD2
v_call: TRBV10-3
clone_size: -
cdr3_aa: CAISETSGNSYEQYF
cdr3_nt: TGTGCCATCAGTGAGACTAGCGGGAATAGCTACGAGCAGTACTTC

j_call: TRBJ1-2
d_call: -
v_call: TRBV18
clone_size: -
cdr3_aa: CASSPLGRSYTF
cdr3_nt: TGTGCCAGCTCCCCTCTAGGTCGGAGCTACACCTTC

j_call: TRBJ1-2
d_call: TRBD1
v_call: TRBV10-3
clone_size: once
cdr3_aa: CAISGGMTGAFYGYTF
cdr3_nt: TGTGCCATCAGTGGTGGAATGACAGGGGCATTCTATGGCTACACCTTC

j_call: TRBJ2-7
d_call: -
v_call: TRBV7-9
clone_size: many
cdr3_aa: CASSFTGVTYEQYF
cdr3_nt: TGTGCCAGCAGCTTTACGGGAGTGACCTACGAGCAGTACTTC